This T cell receptor beta chain is from a study of T cell repertoires in cytomegalovirus infection. Worth noting for this clonotype: Its antigen is currently unknown. This may be a read error: a much more frequent sequence differs by one nucleotide.

With 5 bases removed from V and 5 bases from J, the gap between germline ends came to 9 bases. Per the germline V gene, CDR1 is SEHNR and CDR2 is FQNEAQ (reference sequence). This CDR3 contains 12 residues. One entry per CDR3 protein results from TCRdb running MiXCR on the reads. The repertoire holds about 830,000 distinct CDR3 sequences, with 30% to 35% as singletons. The sample here was cultured CD8+ T cells from PBMCs, taken from culture after CMV antigen stimulation. The chain is built from TRBV7-9 and TRBJ2-5; D is ambiguous. This clonotype originated in a human donor in good health (CMV status not recorded). Some clones in this sample may be carry-over from other donors' samples. CDR3 DNA: TGTGCCAGCAGCCCCATTGGGGAGACCCAGTACTTC. Translated, it gives CASSPIGETQYF.